Below are 5 T cell receptor beta chains sequenced from a single sample in a study of molecular identifiers for immune sequencing clone quantification. TCRdb re-called the PCR reads through MiXCR, storing one row per CDR3 protein. The sample holds 250,000 to 350,000 distinct CDR3 sequences, about 20% seen once. The specimen was naive CD8+ T cells from blood, with Jurkat cell RNA spiked in. Stated subset: FACS-sorted CD8+CD4-CCR7+CD45RA+ naive T cells. These receptors were obtained from a human donor in good health. Some libraries in this study had Jurkat cell RNA spiked in.

Of note for this clonotype: Mismatch with germline at one junction end may stem from a read error. CDR3 DNA: TGTGCCAGCAGCCACGGACACAGCTCCTACGAGCAGCACTTC. Encoded protein: CASSHGHSSYEQHF. The rearrangement joins TRBV3-1 to TRBJ2-7; tentative D call: TRBD1 (5 bases). From germline, CDR1 is LGHDT and CDR2 YNNKEL (reference sequence). The CDR3 totals 14 residues.

A note on this clonotype: This could be a read error, since a much larger clone is one nucleotide away. The missing conserved phenylalanine or tryptophan at the end of this CDR3 makes a read error likely. The genes are TRBV12-3 or TRBV12-4 and TRBJ2-3; 9 nucleotides align to TRBD2. V trimming: 4 bases; J trimming: 3 bases; junction bases outside the gene matches: 8. This CDR3 is built from 16 residues. The CDR3 nucleotides read TGTGCCAGCAGTTCTTTAGCGGGAGACGAAACAGATACGCAGTATCTT. Its translation is CASSSLAGDETDTQYL.

This clonotype was recorded at least ten times. This chain links TRBV20-1 with TRBJ2-7; 11 nucleotides match TRBD2. The CDR3 extends over 13 amino acids. V lost 3 bases, J lost 4 bases, and 2 bases stayed unmatched. The V gene's germline CDR1 is DFQATT and CDR2 SNEGSKA (reference sequence). The CDR3 DNA reads TGCAGTGCTAGGGGACTAGCGGAATACGAGCAGTACTTC. Residues: CSARGLAEYEQYF.

This clonotype was seen a few times. The CDR3 region has the DNA TGTGCCAGCAGTTCGCGACTAGCCGAAGAGACCCAGTACTTC. Residues: CASSSRLAEETQYF. The genes are TRBV28 and TRBJ2-5; 7 bases align to TRBD2. Germline trimming cut 4 bases from V and 3 bases from J; bases unmatched to any gene: 5. Germline V gives CDR1 MDHEN, CDR2 SYDVKM. The CDR3 consists of 14 residues.

This clonotype was found many times. This rearrangement joins TRBV7-9 to TRBJ2-2; D is unclear. Germline V gives CDR1 SEHNR, CDR2 FQNEAQ (reference sequence). Trimming removed 1 base from V and 2 bases from J, with 5 bases in between. The CDR3 runs 14 residues. The CDR3 DNA sequence: TGTGCCAGCAGCTTAGGTCTTAACACCGGGGAGCTGTTTTTT. Protein sequence: CASSLGLNTGELFF. The entire variable domain, with the rest obtained from reference TRBV7-9 and TRBJ2-2, is as follows: DTGVSQNPRHKITKRGQNVTFRCDPISEHNRLYWYRQTLGQGPEFLTYFQNEAQLEKSRLLSDRFSAERPKGSFSTLEIQRTEQGDSAMYLCASSLGLNTGELFFGEGSRLTVL.